Following are 9 T cell receptor beta chains from one sample sequenced in a study of CD8 T cells in acute hepatitis C reinfection. Produced via immunoSEQ multiplex PCR; TCRdb's table is partial and in-frame only. The repertoire has around 1,300 clones, 45% to 50% of them found once; the top ten carry approximately 13%. Time point given: acute HCV infection, within 168 days of estimated infection date. No in vitro expansion preceded sequencing of these hepatitis C virus-specific cells, which were studied ex vivo. Broader study findings: Overrepresentation in the naive pool did not explain the preferential TRBV04 and TRBV06 usage seen in all groups.

The specimen comprised HCV NS3-1073 tetramer-sorted CD8+ T cells from PBMCs, sampled during acute infection. Receptors originate from a woman younger than 35 who spontaneously cleared hepatitis C infection.

This clone turned up a few times. The V and J genes are TRBV14 and TRBJ2-2, with D unresolved. The V and J ends lost 2 bases and 3 bases respectively, with 16 bases between them. The CDR3 has 17 residues. From germline, CDR1 is SGHDN and CDR2 FVKESK. CDR3 DNA sequence: TGTGCCAGCAGCCAATTTTTAGGAGACGGGTACACCGGGGAGCTGTTTTTT. Protein sequence: CASSQFLGDGYTGELFF.

The sample holds a few counts of this clone. The chain couples TRBV28 to TRBJ1-2; D ambiguous. From germline, CDR1 is MDHEN and CDR2 SYDVKM. V was cut by 6 bases and J by 4 bases, with 12 bases left in between. The CDR3 runs to 13 residues. DNA of the CDR3: TGTGCCAGCAGCCCAACAGACCCCTATGGCTACACCTTC. Its translation is CASSPTDPYGYTF.

This clone appeared a few times. The rearrangement links TRBV4-2 to TRBJ1-1; unclear D gene. Trimming stripped 2 bases from V and 7 bases from J, with 20 bases between. This CDR3 region has 16 residues. Germline V gene data show CDR1 as LGHNA and CDR2 as YNFKEQ. DNA of the CDR3: TGTGCCAGCAGCCAACAAACGACACCCGCGTTGGGTGAAGCTTTCTTT. This codes for CASSQQTTPALGEAFF.

Regarding this clone: Other DNA variants within this sample encode the same CDR3. This sequence joins TRBV9 and TRBJ2-1; no firm D call. Trimming took 2 bases from V and 5 from J, leaving 5 bases between them. The CDR3 has 12 residues. Germline CDR1 SGDLS, CDR2 YYNGEE. Here the CDR3 reads CASSVDHNEQFF. The CDR3 coding sequence is TGTGCCAGCAGCGTGGACCACAATGAGCAGTTCTTC. Combining the CDR3 with reference TRBV9 and TRBJ2-1 gives the whole variable domain DSGVTQTPKHLITATGQRVTLRCSPRSGDLSVYWYQQSLDQGLQFLIQYYNGEERAKGNILERFSAQQFPDLHSELNLSSLELGDSALYFCASSVDHNEQFFGPGTRLTVL.

This clone came up once. The V and J genes are TRBV5-1 and TRBJ2-7; D may match TRBD1 or TRBD2 (6 bases each). With 1 base removed from V and 0 bases from J, the gap between germline ends came to 14 bases. The CDR3 extends over 16 amino acids. From germline, CDR1 is SGHRS and CDR2 YFSETQ. The CDR3 DNA reads TGCGCCAGCAGCTTGAACGTGGGGGGCGGCTCCTACGAGCAGTACTTC. This translates into CASSLNVGGGSYEQYF.

This clone was seen only once. The chain couples TRBV14 to TRBJ2-3; D may match TRBD1 or TRBD2 (6 bases each). V was shortened by 2 bases and J by 2 bases, with 20 bases between the two germline ends. CDR3 length equals 18 residues. The germline V gene encodes CDR1 SGHDN and CDR2 FVKESK. The CDR3 loop is CASSQLTGVGATTDTQYF. CDR3 sequence (DNA): TGTGCCAGCAGCCAATTGACGGGAGTGGGGGCAACCACAGATACGCAGTATTTT.

The genes are TRBV6-1 and TRBJ2-7; possibly TRBD1 for D (5 bases). V lost 2 bases and J lost 3, with 14 bases in between. The CDR3 runs 15 residues. The germline gives CDR1 MNHNS, CDR2 SASEGT. DNA of the CDR3: TGTGCCAGCAGTGAACTGAACACAGGAGACTACGAGCAGTACTTC. Translating it yields CASSELNTGDYEQYF.

This clone is labeled large. The chain uses TRBV11-2 and TRBJ2-7; 7 nucleotides agree with TRBD1. The CDR3 runs to 18 residues. Germline V CDR1 and CDR2: SGHAT, FQNNGV. The V gene end was trimmed by 0 bases and the J gene end by 1 base; junction bases not matched to a gene: 12. The CDR3 sequence is CASSLEGATGDPSYEQYF. In DNA form, the CDR3 reads TGTGCCAGCAGCTTAGAGGGGGCTACAGGGGATCCTTCCTACGAGCAGTACTTC.

Judged by abundance, this clone is medium-sized. V is TRBV4-2 and J is TRBJ1-2, with 9 bases matching TRBD1. Per the germline V gene, CDR1 is LGHNA and CDR2 is YNFKEQ. The trim removed 0 bases at V and 13 bases at J, leaving 15 bases unmatched. The CDR3 covers 16 residues. The CDR3 region has the DNA TGTGCCAGCAGCCAAGAGGTGAGGGGACAGGGAGGATTTACCACCTTC. Translated, it gives CASSQEVRGQGGFTTF.